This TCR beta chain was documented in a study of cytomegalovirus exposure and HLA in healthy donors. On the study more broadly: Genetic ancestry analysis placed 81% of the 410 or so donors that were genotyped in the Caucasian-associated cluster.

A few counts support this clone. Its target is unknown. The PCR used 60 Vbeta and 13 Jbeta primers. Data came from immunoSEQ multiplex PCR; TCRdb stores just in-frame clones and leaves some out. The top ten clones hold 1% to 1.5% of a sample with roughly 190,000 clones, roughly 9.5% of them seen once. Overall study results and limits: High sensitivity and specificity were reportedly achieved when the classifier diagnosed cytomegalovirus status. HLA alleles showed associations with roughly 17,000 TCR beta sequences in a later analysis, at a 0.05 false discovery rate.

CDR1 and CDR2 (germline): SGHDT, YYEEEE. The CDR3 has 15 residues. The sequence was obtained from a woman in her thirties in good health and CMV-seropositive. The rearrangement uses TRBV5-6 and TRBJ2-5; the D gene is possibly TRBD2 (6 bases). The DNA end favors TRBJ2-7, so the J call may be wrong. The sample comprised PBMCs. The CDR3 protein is CASSDGTPLNYEQYF. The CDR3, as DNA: TGTGCCAGCAGCGACGGGACTCCCCTGAACTACGAGCAGTACTTC.